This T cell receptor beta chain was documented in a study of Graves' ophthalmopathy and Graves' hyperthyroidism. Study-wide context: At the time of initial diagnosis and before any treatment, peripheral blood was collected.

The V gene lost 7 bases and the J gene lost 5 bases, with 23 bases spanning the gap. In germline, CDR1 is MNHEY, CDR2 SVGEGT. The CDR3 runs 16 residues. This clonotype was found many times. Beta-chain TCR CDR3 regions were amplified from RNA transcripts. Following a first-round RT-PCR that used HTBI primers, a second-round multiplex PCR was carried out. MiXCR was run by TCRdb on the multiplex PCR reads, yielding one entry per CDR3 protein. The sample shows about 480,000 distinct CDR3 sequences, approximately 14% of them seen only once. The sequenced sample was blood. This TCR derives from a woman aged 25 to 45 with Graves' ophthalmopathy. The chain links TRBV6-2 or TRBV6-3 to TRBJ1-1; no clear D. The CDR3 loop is CASITGLPGVVTEAFF. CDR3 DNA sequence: TGTGCCAGCATTACGGGCCTACCGGGTGTAGTAACTGAAGCTTTCTTT.